Listed here are 6 T cell receptor beta chains from one sample, sequenced in a study of blood T cell repertoires in COVID-19. The repertoire was sequenced with immunoSEQ multiplex PCR; TCRdb's copy has only in-frame clones and lacks some. Of 250,000 to 300,000 clones in the sample, 80% to 90% were seen once. Sequencing was performed on PBMCs or T cells enriched from blood (not recorded which). The receptors derive from a woman in her forties or fifties who had recovered from COVID-19.

Notes on this clone: The germline gene is not matched at one end of the junction; a read error may be the cause. This rearrangement joins TRBV6-1 to TRBJ2-7, with a weak D call TRBD1 (6 bases). In germline, CDR1 is MNHNS, CDR2 SASEGT. The CDR3 loop spans 15 amino acids. In nucleotides, the CDR3 is TGTGCCAGCAGAGAAGCTACAGGGATACCCTACGAGCAGTACTTC. This sequence encodes CASREATGIPYEQYF.

The chain carries TRBV12-2 and TRBJ2-1; TRBD2, the table's D call, lacks a check against the DNA. TRBV12-2 is designated a pseudogene. The CDR3 runs 19 residues. The DNA for the CDR3 is TGTGCAAGTCGCTTAGTCTCTCTCGGGCTAGCGAGGCCCTACAATGAGCAGTTCTTC. Encoded protein: CASRLVSLGLARPYNEQFF.

The CDR3 nucleotides are TGCGCCAGCAGCGAGCTACGGGACAGGGGATCTGGAAACACCATATATTTT. Its translation: CASSELRDRGSGNTIYF. This rearrangement joins TRBV5-1 to TRBJ1-3, with 10 positions matching TRBD1. In germline, CDR1 is SGHRS, CDR2 YFSETQ. The CDR3 consists of 17 residues. Germline trimming cut 4 bases from V and 1 base from J; bases unmatched to any gene: 8.

The chain combines TRBV27 with TRBJ2-7, with 10 bases aligning to TRBD2. The CDR3 totals 15 residues. Trimming removed 3 bases from V and 3 bases from J; junction bases left unmatched: 5. In germline, CDR1 is MNHEY, CDR2 SMNVEV (reference sequence). The CDR3 is CASSFQAGGNYEQYF. DNA of the CDR3: TGTGCCAGCAGTTTCCAAGCGGGAGGGAACTACGAGCAGTACTTC.

This clone was counted between two and nine times. V gene TRBV7-9 combines with J gene TRBJ1-2, with unresolved D. Germline V CDR1 and CDR2: SEHNR, FQNEAQ (reference sequence). This CDR3 region has 16 residues. The V and J ends lost 6 bases and 0 bases respectively, with 17 bases between them. CDR3 sequence (DNA): TGTGCCAGCAGTCTTAGCTTCGCAGTTACTAACTATGGCTACACCTTC. Its protein product is CASSLSFAVTNYGYTF. Variable domain in full (rest from reference TRBV7-9 and TRBJ1-2): DTGVSQNPRHKITKRGQNVTFRCDPISEHNRLYWYRQTLGQGPEFLTYFQNEAQLEKSRLLSDRFSAERPKGSFSTLEIQRTEQGDSAMYLCASSLSFAVTNYGYTFGSGTRLTVV.

J is TRBJ2-5 and V is TRBV5-1, with D tentatively TRBD1 (6 bases). The CDR3 is made up of 15 amino acids. Germline assignment: CDR1 SGHRS and CDR2 YFSETQ. Deletions cut 0 bases from V and 2 bases from J, with 11 bases between. Here the CDR3 reads CASSLEQGKQETQYF. The CDR3 DNA reads as TGCGCCAGCAGCTTGGAACAGGGAAAGCAAGAGACCCAGTACTTC.